The 10 T cell receptor beta chains in this list originate from one sample, sequenced in a study of response to subunit inactivated influenza vaccine. TCRdb recomputed calls from the RT-PCR reads with MiXCR, one row per CDR3 protein. The data hold around 760,000 distinct CDR3 sequences, with approximately 13% observed a single time. Sequences were derived from PBMCs from blood, sampled approximately 15 days before vaccination. Receptors originate from a man aged 50-59 years who received an inactivated influenza vaccine.

V and J are TRBV20-1 and TRBJ2-4; the match to TRBD2 covers 9 bases. Germline lookup yields CDR1 DFQATT and CDR2 SNEGSKA (reference sequence). This CDR3 contains 15 residues. Germline trimming cut 3 bases from V and 1 base from J; bases unmatched to any gene: 4. The CDR3 DNA reads as TGCAGTGCTAGTCGCGGGGGGGCGGCCAAAAACATTCAGTACTTC. Its protein is CSASRGGAAKNIQYF.

The genes are TRBV7-2 and TRBJ2-7; 9 positions match TRBD2. CDR1 and CDR2 (germline): SGHTA, FQGNSA. This CDR3 comprises 13 residues. Unmatched junction bases numbered 5, after V lost 5 bases and J lost 6 bases. As DNA, the CDR3 is TGTGCCAGCAGCGCCGGACTAGCGCTCGAGCAGTACTTC. This encodes CASSAGLALEQYF.

The sample holds a few counts of this clonotype. This sequence joins TRBV6-1 and TRBJ1-3; D is ambiguous. CDR1 is MNHNS, CDR2 SASEGT, per germline. The CDR3 loop spans 18 amino acids. V was trimmed by 2 bases and J by 0 bases, leaving 17 bases between them. This CDR3 is CASSERPFDRRSGNTIYF. The CDR3 DNA reads TGTGCCAGCAGTGAAAGGCCGTTTGACCGACGCTCTGGAAACACCATATATTTT.

This clonotype occurred many times. The V gene is TRBV7-4, the J gene TRBJ1-2; no firm D call. Trimming removed 9 bases from V and 8 bases from J, with 4 bases in between. This CDR3 comprises 8 residues. CDR1 SGHVT and CDR2 SQSDAQ come from the germline V gene. The CDR3, as DNA: TGTGCCAGGGAAGGCTACACCTTC. Its protein is CAREGYTF.

The J gene is TRBJ2-7, the V gene TRBV6-5; TRBD1 agrees at 9 bases. Germline values: CDR1 MNHEY, CDR2 SVGAGI. The CDR3 runs to 16 residues. J was trimmed by 2 bases and V by 2 bases; bases with no gene match: 7. The CDR3 nucleotides read TGTGCCAGCAGTTACACAGGACAGGGGAAGGCCTACGAGCAGTACTTC. It specifies CASSYTGQGKAYEQYF.

In this sample, this clonotype turned up once. A read error may account for a junction end that differs from germline. The chain employs TRBV12-3 or TRBV12-4 and TRBJ1-5; D gene uncertain. The CDR3 has 15 amino acids. The CDR3 here is CASSFGDGSSQPQHF. The CDR3 region has the DNA TGTGCCAGCAGTTTCGGAGACGGGAGCAGTCAGCCCCAGCATTTT.

The chain combines TRBV2 with TRBJ1-5; a weak D match, TRBD1 (6 bases). CDR1 SNHLY and CDR2 FYNNEI come from the germline V gene. Trimming cost V 6 bases and J 3 bases, with 12 bases left between them. The CDR3 runs 14 residues. The CDR3 is CASSFDRSNQPQHF. For the CDR3, the DNA is TGTGCCAGCAGCTTCGACAGGTCCAATCAGCCCCAGCATTTT.

This clonotype was detected ten times or more. The chain is built from TRBV5-6 and TRBJ2-1, with 9 bases lining up with TRBD1. With V trimmed by 3 bases and J by 7 bases, 2 bases remained unmatched. The CDR3 contains 13 residues. Germline CDR1 is SGHDT and CDR2 is YYEEEE. The CDR3 DNA reads TGTGCCAGCAGCTGGGGACAGGGTAATGAGCAGTTCTTC. This codes for CASSWGQGNEQFF.

This rearrangement joins TRBV29-1 to TRBJ2-7; D could derive from TRBD1 or TRBD2 (6 bases each). V shed 6 bases and J shed 5 bases, with 17 bases lying between them. The CDR3 covers 13 residues. Germline V gene sequence: CDR1 SQVTM, CDR2 ANQGSEA. The CDR3 nucleotides read TGCAGCGTCGGGGACACCCCTAGCGACGAGCAGTACTTC. This translates into CSVGDTPSDEQYF.

This clonotype appeared a few times. The gene calls are TRBV5-1 and TRBJ2-1; D may be TRBD1 or TRBD2 (5 bases each). Germline CDR1 SGHRS, CDR2 YFSETQ. This CDR3 region has 13 residues. V gave up 3 bases and J gave up 5 bases, with 9 bases separating them. CDR3: CASSSGRNNEQFF. As DNA, the CDR3 is TGCGCCAGCAGCTCGGGACGGAACAATGAGCAGTTCTTC.